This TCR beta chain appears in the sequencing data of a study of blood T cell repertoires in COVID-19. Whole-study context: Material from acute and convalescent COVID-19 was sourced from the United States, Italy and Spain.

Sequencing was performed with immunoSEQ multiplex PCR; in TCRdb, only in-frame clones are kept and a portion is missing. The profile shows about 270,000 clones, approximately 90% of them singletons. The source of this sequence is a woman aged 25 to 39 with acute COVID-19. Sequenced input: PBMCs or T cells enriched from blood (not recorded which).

The CDR3 DNA reads TGTGCCAGCAGCCCTGCTAACTATGGCTACACCTTC. It yields the protein CASSPANYGYTF. The chain links TRBV12-3 or TRBV12-4 to TRBJ1-2; D remains ambiguous. The CDR3 totals 12 residues. V shed 6 bases and J shed 0 bases, with 5 bases lying between them.